This is a list of T cell receptor beta chains from one sample in a study of T cell changes during pregnancy in multiple sclerosis. Profiling relied on immunoSEQ multiplex PCR, and the TCRdb table lists in-frame clones only, not all of them. The table shows roughly 60,000 clones, with 80% to 95% occurring only once. The sequencing here drew on peripheral blood, taken in the second trimester of pregnancy. The source of these receptors is a female donor in good health, enrolled as a control in a pregnancy study. Each CDR3 is given with its conserved first and last residue. A D gene is named only where the DNA matches it firmly. Clone size is not always given. Where it is, it says once, few, many or a class for expanded clones.

d_call,clone_size,j_call,cdr3_length,v_call,cdr3_nt,cdr3_aa
.,.,TRBJ1-1,15,TRBV6-1,TGTGCCAGCATCCCGGAGGCAGGAGGTCGCACTGAAGCTTTCTTT,CASIPEAGGRTEAFF
TRBD1,.,TRBJ2-2,14,TRBV5-6,TGTGCCAGCAGCCAGACAGGGGACGCCGGGGAGCTGTTTTTT,CASSQTGDAGELFF
TRBD2,.,TRBJ2-7,13,TRBV9,TGTGCCAGCAGCGTGGGACTACCTCGCGAGCAGTACTTC,CASSVGLPREQYF
TRBD1,.,TRBJ2-1,14,TRBV7-6,TGTGCCAGCAGCTTAAGTCAGGGGGCCAATGAGCAGTTCTTC,CASSLSQGANEQFF
.,.,TRBJ1-2,13,TRBV30,TGTGCCTGGAGTGTAAAAGGGGCTCATGGCTACACCTTC,CAWSVKGAHGYTF
TRBD2,.,TRBJ2-1,14,TRBV6-1,TGTGCCAGCAGTGAAAGATGGGAGGGGAATGAGCAGTTCTTC,CASSERWEGNEQFF
.,.,TRBJ2-7,14,TRBV2,TGTGCCAGCAGTGAACAGGGGCCCTCGGACGAGCAGTACTTC,CASSEQGPSDEQYF
.,.,TRBJ1-5,17,TRBV7-3,TGTGCCAGCAGCTTAACCAGCCCCGCGGGGGGCCATCAGCCCCAGCATTTT,CASSLTSPAGGHQPQHF
.,once,TRBJ1-6,15,TRBV9,TGTGCCAGCAGCGTAGGGGGGCTGGGGAATTCACCCCTCCACTTT,CASSVGGLGNSPLHF
TRBD2,.,TRBJ2-1,16,TRBV7-9,TGTGCCAGCAGCTTAGTTGCGCGGGAGTCCTACAATGAGCAGTTCTTC,CASSLVARESYNEQFF
.,.,TRBJ2-2,18,TRBV11-3,TGTGCCAGCAGCCCCCCCAGTCGCGGTCGGCTGAACACCGGGGAGCTGTTTTTT,CASSPPSRGRLNTGELFF
TRBD2,.,TRBJ2-1,18,TRBV7-7,TGTGCTAGCAGCTTAAGGACCCCGTCCGGGAGGGCCGGGGATGAGCAGTTCTTC,CASSLRTPSGRAGDEQFF
TRBD2,.,TRBJ2-7,17,TRBV5-1,TGCGCCAGCAGCTTGTCACTAGCGGGAGGGCCGGGTTACGAGCAGTACTTC,CASSLSLAGGPGYEQYF
TRBD1,.,TRBJ2-4,15,TRBV9,TGTGCCAGCAGCGAGGGACAGCTAGCCAAAAACATTCAGTACTTC,CASSEGQLAKNIQYF
.,.,TRBJ2-3,14,TRBV4-2,TGTGCCAGCAGCCCCGCGGGCGGCACAGATACGCAGTATTTT,CASSPAGGTDTQYF
.,.,TRBJ2-2,18,TRBV23-1,TGCGCCAGCAGTCAAGACGGGAGGGGGACAGGGACTAGCGGGGAGCTGTTTTTT,CASSQDGRGTGTSGELFF
TRBD2,few,TRBJ2-7,16,TRBV19,TGTGCCAGTAGTACCCTGGAGGGACTAGCGGGGGACGAGCAGTACTTC,CASSTLEGLAGDEQYF
TRBD2,.,TRBJ2-2,15,TRBV19,TGTGCCAGTAGTATCCTAGCGGGGGGGACCGGGGAGCTGTTTTTT,CASSILAGGTGELFF
.,.,TRBJ1-5,15,TRBV4-1,TGCGCCAGCAGCCAAGTTTTGGCAGGGAATCAGCCCCAGCATTTT,CASSQVLAGNQPQHF
TRBD1,.,TRBJ1-5,17,TRBV27,TGTGCCAGCAGACCAATCACAGGGGGCGATAGCAATCAGCCCCAGCATTTT,CASRPITGGDSNQPQHF
.,.,TRBJ1-3,14,TRBV7-9,TGTGCCAGCAGCTTAGTAGGGATCGGGAGCACCATATATTTT,CASSLVGIGSTIYF
TRBD2,.,TRBJ2-1,15,TRBV19,TGTGCCAGTAGCCCAGGGACTAGGAACGGGGGTGAGCAGTTCTTC,CASSPGTRNGGEQFF
TRBD1,.,TRBJ2-7,16,TRBV5-1,TGCGCCAGCAGCTTGGCCACAGGGGGCGTGTTTTCCGAGCAGTACTTC,CASSLATGGVFSEQYF
TRBD2,.,TRBJ2-4,13,TRBV9,TGTGCCAGCAGCGTAGGGGGGGGTGACATTCAGTACTTC,CASSVGGGDIQYF
.,few,TRBJ1-1,13,TRBV19,TGTGCCAGTGGAACGACAGGCCTCACTGAAGCTTTCTTT,CASGTTGLTEAFF
TRBD2,.,TRBJ2-1,15,TRBV25-1,TGTGCCAGCAGCCTGGGACTAGCGGGTGGCAATGAGCAGTTCTTC,CASSLGLAGGNEQFF
.,.,TRBJ1-3,15,TRBV2,TGTGCCAGCAGTGATGTGGGGGGCTCTGGAAACACCATATATTTT,CASSDVGGSGNTIYF
TRBD1,.,TRBJ1-6,15,TRBV6-1,TGTGCCAGCAGTGATCCGGGACAGGGGACTTCACCCCTCCACTTT,CASSDPGQGTSPLHF
.,.,TRBJ1-5,13,TRBV28,TGTGCCAGCAGTAGTGGGGCCGATCAGCCCCAGCATTTT,CASSSGADQPQHF
TRBD2,.,TRBJ2-2,16,TRBV5-4,TGTGCCAGCAGTATAGCGGGGGGGCGTGGCTACGGGGAGCTGTTTTTT,CASSIAGGRGYGELFF
.,.,TRBJ1-1,14,TRBV5-1,TGCGCCAGCAGCTCTCAAGCGTCTAACACTGAAGCTTTCTTT,CASSSQASNTEAFF
TRBD2,once,TRBJ2-1,15,TRBV11-2,TGTGCCAGCAGCCGAGCGGGGGGGCCGTACAATGAGCAGTTCTTC,CASSRAGGPYNEQFF
TRBD1,.,TRBJ2-7,12,TRBV10-1,TGCGCCAGCAGTGACCCAGGGGGATCACAGTACTTC,CASSDPGGSQYF
.,.,TRBJ2-1,16,TRBV7-2,TGTGCCAGCAGCTTGGATGGGGCTAGGGGTTCCAATGAGCAGTTCTTC,CASSLDGARGSNEQFF
TRBD1,few,TRBJ2-2,15,TRBV2,TGTGCCAGCATCAGTGGAGGACAGGCAACCGGGGAGCTGTTTTTT,CASISGGQATGELFF
TRBD1,once,TRBJ2-1,16,TRBV2,TGTGCCAGCAGGGCCCCGGGACAGGCTCCCTACAATGAGCAGTTCTTC,CASRAPGQAPYNEQFF
.,.,TRBJ2-6,17,TRBV6-4,TGTGCCAGCAGTGACGAGGACAGCCACTCTGGGGCCAACGTCCTGACTTTC,CASSDEDSHSGANVLTF
TRBD2,.,TRBJ2-3,16,TRBV28,TGTGCCAGCAGTCCCCGACTAGCGGGAGGCCGGGATACGCAGTATTTT,CASSPRLAGGRDTQYF
TRBD1,.,TRBJ2-1,14,TRBV7-8,TGTGCCAGCAGCCCTCAGGGGGAGACCGATGAGCAGTTCTTC,CASSPQGETDEQFF
TRBD1,.,TRBJ1-1,15,TRBV18,TGTGCCAGCTCACCGACGGACAGGCTGGACACTGAAGCTTTCTTT,CASSPTDRLDTEAFF
.,.,TRBJ1-1,11,TRBV19,TGTGCCAGTAGTCCTAGCACTGAAGCTTTCTTT,CASSPSTEAFF
TRBD1,.,TRBJ1-2,14,TRBV19,TGTGCCAGTAGTACAAACACGGGGACAGGTGGCTACACCTTC,CASSTNTGTGGYTF
TRBD2,once,TRBJ2-1,16,TRBV7-3,TGTGCCAGCAGCCCCTCCTCGGCTAGCGGACTCGGGGAGCAGTTCTTC,CASSPSSASGLGEQFF